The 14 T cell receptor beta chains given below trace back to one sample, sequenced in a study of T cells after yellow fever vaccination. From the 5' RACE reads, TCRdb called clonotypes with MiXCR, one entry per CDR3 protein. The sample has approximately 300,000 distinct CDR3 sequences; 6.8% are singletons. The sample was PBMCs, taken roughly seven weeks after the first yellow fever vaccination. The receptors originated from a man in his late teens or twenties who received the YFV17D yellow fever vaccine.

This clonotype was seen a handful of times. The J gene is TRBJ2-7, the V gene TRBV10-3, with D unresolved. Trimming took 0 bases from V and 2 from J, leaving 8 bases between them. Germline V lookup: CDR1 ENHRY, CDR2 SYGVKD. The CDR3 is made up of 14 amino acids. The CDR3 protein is CAISESYQTYEQYF. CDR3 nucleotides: TGTGCCATCAGTGAGTCGTATCAGACCTACGAGCAGTACTTC.

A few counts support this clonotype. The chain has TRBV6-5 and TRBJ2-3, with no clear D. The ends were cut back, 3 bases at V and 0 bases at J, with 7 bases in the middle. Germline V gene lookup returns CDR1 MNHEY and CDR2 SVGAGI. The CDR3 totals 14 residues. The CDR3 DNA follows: TGTGCCAGCAGTTATGGATCTAGCACAGATACGCAGTATTTT. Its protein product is CASSYGSSTDTQYF.

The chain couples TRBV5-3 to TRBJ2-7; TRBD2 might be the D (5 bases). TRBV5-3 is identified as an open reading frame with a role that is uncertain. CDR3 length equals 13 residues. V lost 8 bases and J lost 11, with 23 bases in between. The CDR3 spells CARGPGLGREKYV. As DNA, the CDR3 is TGTGCCAGGGGCCCCGGGCTAGGGAGAGAAAAGTACGTC.

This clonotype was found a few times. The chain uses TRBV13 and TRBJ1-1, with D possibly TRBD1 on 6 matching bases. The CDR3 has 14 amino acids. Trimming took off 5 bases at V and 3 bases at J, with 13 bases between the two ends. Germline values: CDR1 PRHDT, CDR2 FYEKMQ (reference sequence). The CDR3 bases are TGTGCCAGCAGCGCCAGGGACATAGACACTGAAGCTTTCTTT. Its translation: CASSARDIDTEAFF.

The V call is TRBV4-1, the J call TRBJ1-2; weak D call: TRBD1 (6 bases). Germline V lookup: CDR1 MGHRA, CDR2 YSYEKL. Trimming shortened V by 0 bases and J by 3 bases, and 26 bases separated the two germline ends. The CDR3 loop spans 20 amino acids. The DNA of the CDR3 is TGCGCCAGCAGCCAAGATAGGAGCTCCGTCCCAGGGGAAGTCTACTATGGCTACACCTTC. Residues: CASSQDRSSVPGEVYYGYTF.

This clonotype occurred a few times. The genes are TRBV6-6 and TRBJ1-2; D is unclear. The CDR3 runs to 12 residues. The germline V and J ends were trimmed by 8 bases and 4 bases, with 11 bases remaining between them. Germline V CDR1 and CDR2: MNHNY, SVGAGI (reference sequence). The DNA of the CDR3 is TGTGCCAGCGGACGGAAGGGCTATGGCTACACCTTC. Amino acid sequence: CASGRKGYGYTF.

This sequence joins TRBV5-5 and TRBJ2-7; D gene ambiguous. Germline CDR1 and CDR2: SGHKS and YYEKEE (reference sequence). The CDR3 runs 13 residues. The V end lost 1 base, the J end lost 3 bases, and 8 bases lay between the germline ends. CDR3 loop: CASSLSYGYEQYF. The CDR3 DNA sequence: TGTGCCAGCAGCTTGTCGTATGGCTACGAGCAGTACTTC.

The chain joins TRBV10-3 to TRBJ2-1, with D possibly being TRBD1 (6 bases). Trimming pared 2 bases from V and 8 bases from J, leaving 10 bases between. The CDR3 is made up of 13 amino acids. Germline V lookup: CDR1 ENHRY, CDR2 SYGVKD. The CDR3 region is CAISEDRWDEQFF. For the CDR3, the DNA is TGTGCCATCAGTGAGGACAGGTGGGATGAGCAGTTCTTC.

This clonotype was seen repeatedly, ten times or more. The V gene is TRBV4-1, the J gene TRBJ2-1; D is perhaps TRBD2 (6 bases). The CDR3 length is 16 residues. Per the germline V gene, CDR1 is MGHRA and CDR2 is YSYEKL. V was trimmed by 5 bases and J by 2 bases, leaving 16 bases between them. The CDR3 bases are TGCGCCAGCAGCACCCCCGAATCGGGGGCCTACAATGAGCAGTTCTTC. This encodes CASSTPESGAYNEQFF.

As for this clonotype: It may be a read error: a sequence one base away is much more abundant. CDR3 region: CGSSSAVEQYF. The CDR3 nucleotides are TGTGGCAGCAGTTCTGCGGTCGAGCAGTACTTC. V usage is TRBV7-9 and J usage is TRBJ2-7, with no clear D. From germline, CDR1 is SEHNR and CDR2 FQNEAQ (reference sequence). The CDR3 runs 11 residues.

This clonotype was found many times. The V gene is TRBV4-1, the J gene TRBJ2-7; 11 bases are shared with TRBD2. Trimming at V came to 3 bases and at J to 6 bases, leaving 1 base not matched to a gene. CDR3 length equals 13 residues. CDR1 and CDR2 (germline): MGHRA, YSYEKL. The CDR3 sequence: CASSQLAGGEQYV. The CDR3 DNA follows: TGCGCCAGCAGCCAGCTAGCGGGGGGCGAGCAGTACGTC.

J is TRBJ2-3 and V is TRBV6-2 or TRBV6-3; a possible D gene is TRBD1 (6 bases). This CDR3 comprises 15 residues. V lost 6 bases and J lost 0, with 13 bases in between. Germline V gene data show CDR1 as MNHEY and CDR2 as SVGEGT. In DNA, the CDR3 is TGTGCCAGCAGCCCTGGACAGATTAGCACAGATACGCAGTATTTT. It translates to CASSPGQISTDTQYF.

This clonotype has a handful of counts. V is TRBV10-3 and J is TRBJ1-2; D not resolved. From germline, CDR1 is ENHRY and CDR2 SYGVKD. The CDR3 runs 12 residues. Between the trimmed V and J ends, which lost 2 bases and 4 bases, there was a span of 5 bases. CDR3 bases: TGTGCCATCAGTGAGGATTCCTATGGCTACACCTTC. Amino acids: CAISEDSYGYTF.

CDR3 nucleotides: TGTGCCAGCAGTTACCGGACAGCATACAATGAGCAGTTCTTC. As protein: CASSYRTAYNEQFF. This chain uses TRBV6-5 with TRBJ2-1, with D possibly TRBD1 on 6 matching bases. Trimming stripped 2 bases from V and 4 bases from J, with 9 bases between. The germline V gene has CDR1 MNHEY and CDR2 SVGAGI. CDR3 length: 14 residues.